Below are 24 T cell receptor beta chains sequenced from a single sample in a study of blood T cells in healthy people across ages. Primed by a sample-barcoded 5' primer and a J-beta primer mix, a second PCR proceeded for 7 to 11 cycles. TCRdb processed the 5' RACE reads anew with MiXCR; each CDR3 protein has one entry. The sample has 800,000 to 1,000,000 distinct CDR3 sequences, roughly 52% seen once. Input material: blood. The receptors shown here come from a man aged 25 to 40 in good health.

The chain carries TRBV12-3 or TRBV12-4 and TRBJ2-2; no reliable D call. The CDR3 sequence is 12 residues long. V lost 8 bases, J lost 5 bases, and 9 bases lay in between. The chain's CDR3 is CASSKETGELFF. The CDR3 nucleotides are TGTGCCAGCTCAAAGGAGACCGGGGAGCTGTTTTTT.

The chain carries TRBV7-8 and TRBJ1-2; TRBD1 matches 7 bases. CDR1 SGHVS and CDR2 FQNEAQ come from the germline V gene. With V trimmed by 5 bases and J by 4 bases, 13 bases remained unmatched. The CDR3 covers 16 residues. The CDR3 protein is CASSQGETGSAYGYTF. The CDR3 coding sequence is TGTGCCAGCAGCCAGGGGGAGACAGGGTCAGCCTATGGCTACACCTTC.

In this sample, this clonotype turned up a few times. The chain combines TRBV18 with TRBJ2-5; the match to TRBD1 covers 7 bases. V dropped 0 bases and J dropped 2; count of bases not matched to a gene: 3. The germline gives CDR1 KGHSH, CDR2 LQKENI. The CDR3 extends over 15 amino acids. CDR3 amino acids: CASSPPARGQETQYF. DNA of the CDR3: TGTGCCAGCTCACCACCAGCCAGGGGGCAAGAGACCCAGTACTTC.

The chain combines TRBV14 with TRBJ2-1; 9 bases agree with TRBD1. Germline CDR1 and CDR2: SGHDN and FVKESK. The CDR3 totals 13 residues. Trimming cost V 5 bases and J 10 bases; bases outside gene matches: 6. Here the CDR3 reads CASSGQGKGEQFF. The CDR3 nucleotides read TGTGCCAGCAGCGGACAGGGGAAAGGGGAGCAGTTCTTC.

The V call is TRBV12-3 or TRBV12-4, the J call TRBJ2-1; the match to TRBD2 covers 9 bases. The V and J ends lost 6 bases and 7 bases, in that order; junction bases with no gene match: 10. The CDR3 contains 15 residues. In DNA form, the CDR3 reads TGTGCCAGCAGCCTTTCGCGGGGGGGTAGGAATGAGCAGTTCTTC. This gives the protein CASSLSRGGRNEQFF.

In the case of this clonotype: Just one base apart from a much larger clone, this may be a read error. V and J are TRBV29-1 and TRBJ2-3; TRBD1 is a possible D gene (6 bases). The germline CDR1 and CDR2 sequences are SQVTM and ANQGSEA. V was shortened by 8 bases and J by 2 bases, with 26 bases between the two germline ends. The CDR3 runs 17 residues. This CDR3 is CSIYNLPRWTATDTQYF. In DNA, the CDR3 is TGCAGCATTTACAATCTCCCCCGATGGACAGCCACAGATACGCAGTATTTT.

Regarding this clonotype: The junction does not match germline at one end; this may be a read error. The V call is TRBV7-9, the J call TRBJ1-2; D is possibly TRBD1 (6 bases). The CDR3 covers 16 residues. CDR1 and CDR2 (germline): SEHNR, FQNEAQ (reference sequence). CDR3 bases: TGTGCCAGCAGCCTAGCGAAAGGACAGTCAAACTATGGCCACACCTTC. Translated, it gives CASSLAKGQSNYGHTF.

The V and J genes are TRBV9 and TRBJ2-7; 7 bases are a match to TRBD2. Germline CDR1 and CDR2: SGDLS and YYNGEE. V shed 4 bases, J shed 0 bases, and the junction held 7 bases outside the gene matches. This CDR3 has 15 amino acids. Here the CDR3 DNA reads TGTGCCAGCAGCAGTAGCGGGCCCAGCTCCTACGAGCAGTACTTC. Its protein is CASSSSGPSSYEQYF.

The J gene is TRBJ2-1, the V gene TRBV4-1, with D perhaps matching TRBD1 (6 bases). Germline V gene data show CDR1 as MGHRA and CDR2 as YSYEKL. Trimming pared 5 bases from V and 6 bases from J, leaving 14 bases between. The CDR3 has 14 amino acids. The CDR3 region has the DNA TGCGCCAGCAGCTCCCCTCAGGGGCTCAATGAGCAGTTCTTC. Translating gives CASSSPQGLNEQFF.

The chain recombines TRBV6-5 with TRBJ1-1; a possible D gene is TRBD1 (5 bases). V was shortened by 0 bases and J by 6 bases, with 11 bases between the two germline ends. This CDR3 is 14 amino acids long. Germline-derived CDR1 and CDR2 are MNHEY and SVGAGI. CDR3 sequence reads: CASSYSGGAAEAFF. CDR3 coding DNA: TGTGCCAGCAGTTACTCCGGCGGGGCGGCTGAAGCTTTCTTT.

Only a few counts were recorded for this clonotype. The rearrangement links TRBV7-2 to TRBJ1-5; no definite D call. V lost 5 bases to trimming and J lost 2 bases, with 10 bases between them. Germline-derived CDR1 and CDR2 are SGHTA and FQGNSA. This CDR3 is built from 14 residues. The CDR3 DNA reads TGTGCCAGCAGCCCCATTGGGGGCAATCAGCCCCAGCATTTT. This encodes CASSPIGGNQPQHF.

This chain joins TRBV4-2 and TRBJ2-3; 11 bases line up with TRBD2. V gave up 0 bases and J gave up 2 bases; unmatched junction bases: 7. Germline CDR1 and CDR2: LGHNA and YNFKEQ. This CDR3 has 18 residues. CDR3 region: CASSQDIAGGRSTDTQYF. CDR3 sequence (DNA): TGTGCCAGCAGCCAAGATATAGCGGGGGGGCGTTCCACAGATACGCAGTATTTT.

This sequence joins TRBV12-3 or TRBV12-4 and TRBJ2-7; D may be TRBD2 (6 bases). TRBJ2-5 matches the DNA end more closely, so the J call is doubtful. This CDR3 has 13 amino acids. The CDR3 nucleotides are TGTGCCAGCAGGCGACTAGACGAAGAGACCCAGTACTTC. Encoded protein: CASRRLDEETQYF.

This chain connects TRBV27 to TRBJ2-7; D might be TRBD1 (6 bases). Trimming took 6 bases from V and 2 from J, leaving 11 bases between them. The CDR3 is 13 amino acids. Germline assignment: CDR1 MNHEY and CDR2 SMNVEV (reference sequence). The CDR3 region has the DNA TGTGCCAGCAGACAACAGGGAACCTACGAGCAGTACTTC. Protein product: CASRQQGTYEQYF.

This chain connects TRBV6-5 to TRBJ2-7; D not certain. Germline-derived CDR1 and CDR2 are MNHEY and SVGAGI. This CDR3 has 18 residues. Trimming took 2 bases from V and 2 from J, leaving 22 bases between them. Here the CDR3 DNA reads TGTGCCAGCAGTTACAGGCCGCAAGGCCTATCATCAGCCTACGAGCAGTACTTC. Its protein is CASSYRPQGLSSAYEQYF.

The CDR3 reads CASSLGRGGYLEQYF. The CDR3 nucleotides read TGTGCCAGCAGCTTAGGTCGCGGGGGGTACCTTGAGCAGTACTTC. This chain connects TRBV11-3 to TRBJ2-5, with 8 bases matching TRBD2. This CDR3 is built from 15 residues. The germline V gene encodes CDR1 SGHNT and CDR2 YENEEA. J was trimmed by 11 bases and V by 1 base; bases with no gene match: 12.

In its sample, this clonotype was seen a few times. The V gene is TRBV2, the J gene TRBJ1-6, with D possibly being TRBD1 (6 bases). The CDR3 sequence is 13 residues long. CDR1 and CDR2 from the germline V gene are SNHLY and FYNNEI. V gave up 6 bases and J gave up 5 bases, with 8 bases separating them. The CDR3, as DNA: TGTGCCAGCAGCAGGGGCGATAATTCACCCCTCCACTTT. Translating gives CASSRGDNSPLHF.

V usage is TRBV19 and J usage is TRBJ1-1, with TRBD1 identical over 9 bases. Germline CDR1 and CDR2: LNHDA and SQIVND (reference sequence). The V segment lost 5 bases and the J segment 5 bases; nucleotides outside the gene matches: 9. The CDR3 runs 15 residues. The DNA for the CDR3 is TGTGCCAGTAGTCCGAGGACAGGGGCATCTACTGAAGCTTTCTTT. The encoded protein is CASSPRTGASTEAFF.

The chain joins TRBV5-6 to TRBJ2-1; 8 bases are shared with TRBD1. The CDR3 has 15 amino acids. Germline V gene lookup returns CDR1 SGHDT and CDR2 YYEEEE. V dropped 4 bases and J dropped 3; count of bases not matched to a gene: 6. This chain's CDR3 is CASSPVDRDYNEQFF. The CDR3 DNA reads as TGTGCCAGCAGCCCGGTGGACAGGGACTACAATGAGCAGTTCTTC.

CDR3 in amino acids: CASAGTGFVGELFF. CDR3 coding DNA: TGTGCCAGCGCCGGGACAGGGTTTGTCGGGGAGCTGTTTTTT. This sequence joins TRBV6-2 or TRBV6-3 and TRBJ2-2, with TRBD1 matching 9 bases. This CDR3 has 14 amino acids. Germline lookup yields CDR1 MNHEY and CDR2 SVGEGT. Trimming took 8 bases from V and 7 from J; bases not matched to a gene: 8.

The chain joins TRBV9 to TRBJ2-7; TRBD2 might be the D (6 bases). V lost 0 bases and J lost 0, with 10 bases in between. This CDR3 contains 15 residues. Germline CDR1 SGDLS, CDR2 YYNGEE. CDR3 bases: TGTGCCAGCAGCGTAGCTCTCGGGAGCTCCTACGAGCAGTACTTC. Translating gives CASSVALGSSYEQYF. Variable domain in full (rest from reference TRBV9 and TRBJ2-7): DSGVTQTPKHLITATGQRVTLRCSPRSGDLSVYWYQQSLDQGLQFLIQYYNGEERAKGNILERFSAQQFPDLHSELNLSSLELGDSALYFCASSVALGSSYEQYFGPGTRLTVT.

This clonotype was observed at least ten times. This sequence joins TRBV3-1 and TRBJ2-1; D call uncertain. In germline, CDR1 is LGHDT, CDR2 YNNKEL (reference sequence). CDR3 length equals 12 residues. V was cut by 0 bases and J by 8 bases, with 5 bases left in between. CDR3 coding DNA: TGTGCCAGCAGCCAAGATTGGGATGAGCAGTTCTTC. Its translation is CASSQDWDEQFF.

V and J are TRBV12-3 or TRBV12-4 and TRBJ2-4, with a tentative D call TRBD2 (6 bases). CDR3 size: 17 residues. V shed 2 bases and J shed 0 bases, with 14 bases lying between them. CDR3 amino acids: CASSLLRGNIAKNIQYF. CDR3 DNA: TGTGCCAGCAGTTTACTTCGGGGGAACATAGCCAAAAACATTCAGTACTTC.

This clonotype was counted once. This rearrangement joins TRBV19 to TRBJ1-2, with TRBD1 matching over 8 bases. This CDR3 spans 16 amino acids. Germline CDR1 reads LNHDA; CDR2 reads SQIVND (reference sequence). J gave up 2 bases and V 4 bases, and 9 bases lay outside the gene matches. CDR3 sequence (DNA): TGTGCCAGTAGTAGCCAGACAGGGGCTAAGAACTATGGCTACACCTTC. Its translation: CASSSQTGAKNYGYTF.